The rows below give T cell receptor beta chains drawn from one sample of a study of resident and recirculating memory T cells in vitiligo. The table came from immunoSEQ multiplex PCR; TCRdb's copy has only in-frame clones and leaves some out. The table lists around 38,000 clones, roughly 91% of them singletons. Input material: blood. The origin of the receptors is a male donor with vitiligo. Each CDR3 is given with its conserved first and last residue. A D gene is named only where the DNA matches it firmly.

d_gene	v_gene	j_gene	CDR3aa	CDR3nt
NA	TRBV5-4	TRBJ2-2	CASSLKARGLTGELFF	TGTGCCAGCAGCTTGAAGGCTAGGGGCTTGACCGGGGAGCTGTTTTTT
TRBD2	TRBV6-1	TRBJ2-3	CAAGRAPATDTQYF	TGTGCCGCGGGGAGGGCCCCGGCCACAGATACGCAGTATTTT
NA	TRBV5-1	TRBJ1-1	CASSLGGGLTNTEAFF	TGCGCCAGCAGCTTGGGGGGGGGACTGACGAACACTGAAGCTTTCTTT
NA	TRBV19	TRBJ1-5	CASSTGAPQHF	TGTGCCAGTAGTACCGGAGCCCCCCAGCATTTT
TRBD2	TRBV18	TRBJ2-5	CASSPFGGTQETQYF	TGTGCCAGCTCACCATTCGGGGGGACTCAAGAGACCCAGTACTTC
TRBD2	TRBV5-1	TRBJ2-1	CASSSDFQRGNEQFF	TGCGCCAGCAGCTCCGACTTCCAGCGGGGAAATGAGCAGTTCTTC
TRBD1	TRBV5-4	TRBJ1-2	CANRDRGYGYTF	TGTGCCAACCGGGACAGGGGCTATGGCTACACCTTC
NA	TRBV7-3	TRBJ2-1	CASSRSGQAHNEQFF	TGTGCCAGCAGCCGTAGTGGCCAGGCTCACAATGAGCAGTTCTTC
TRBD1	TRBV20-1	TRBJ2-7	CSVTGSNEQYF	TGCAGTGTGACAGGGTCCAACGAGCAGTACTTC
NA	TRBV9	TRBJ1-2	CASSLDSYYGYTF	TGTGCCAGCAGCTTGGACAGTTACTATGGCTACACCTTC
NA	TRBV29-1	TRBJ2-6	CSVVLVEGTWGANVLTF	TGCAGCGTTGTTCTTGTGGAGGGGACTTGGGGGGCCAACGTCCTGACTTTC